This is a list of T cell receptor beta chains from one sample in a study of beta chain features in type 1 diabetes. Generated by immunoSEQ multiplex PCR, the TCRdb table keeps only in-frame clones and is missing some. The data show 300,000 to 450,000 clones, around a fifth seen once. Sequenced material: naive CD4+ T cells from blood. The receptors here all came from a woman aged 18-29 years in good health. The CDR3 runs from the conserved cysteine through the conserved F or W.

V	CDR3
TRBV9	CASSVSPGGAKDTQYF
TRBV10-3	CAISIVLAGANEQFF
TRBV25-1	CASRAGLLAGTSQETQYF
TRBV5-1	CASSSNRGEKLFF
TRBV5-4	CASSLGSRGSGANVLTF
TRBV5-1	CASSSQGSYNEQFF
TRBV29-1	CSITSGSVQNEQFF
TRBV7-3	CASSLTGGLLNSPLHF
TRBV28	CASSWQGGGSPLHF
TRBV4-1	CASSLGRASGKHNEQFF
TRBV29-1	CSAEGQDRGETQYF
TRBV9	CASSPRTGVGADTQYF
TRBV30	CAWTGGSTGELFF
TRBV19	CASSFRTSGMDEQFF
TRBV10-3	CAISESFGTGPYNEQFF
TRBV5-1	CASSLAAGTEAFF
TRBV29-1	CSVVLQGGVGYTF
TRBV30	CAWSVLRGRLFPEQYF
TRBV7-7	CAIDGEGGSTDTQYF
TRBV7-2	CASSLGRVTGELFF
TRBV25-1	CASTRGANYGYTF
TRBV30	CAWRTGGDTGELFF
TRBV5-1	CASSSMVQGNEQFF
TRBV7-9	CASSSGLAGGLYNEQFF
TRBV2	CASSPRVNTEAFF
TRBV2	CASSKVAGDAVYEQYF
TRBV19	CASSLPGGGNQPQHF
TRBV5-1	CASSFDRESTEAFF
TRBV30	CAWTTGGQLNEKLFF
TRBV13	CASSLRWEGDIQYF
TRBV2	CASSQLAGGNIQYF
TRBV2	CASSDRVNSNQPQHF
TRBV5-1	CASSPSLASYEQYF